This T cell receptor beta chain was documented in a study of OX40 agonist ivuxolimab in advanced cancers. Study background: Of mixed ages from about 20 to 85 and averaging around 60 years, the group was around 78% male. Two cutaneous melanoma patients and one hepatocellular carcinoma patient, three in all, had partial responses.

Profiled with immunoSEQ multiplex PCR; TCRdb holds only in-frame clones, not every one. The data contain around 56,000 clones, approximately 89% of them singletons. CDR1 and CDR2 from the germline V gene are SGHTA and FQGNSA. The V segment lost 10 bases and the J segment 4 bases; nucleotides outside the gene matches: 11. The length of the CDR3 is 15 residues. About this clone itself: Its antigen is not identified.

Blood sampling was done at baseline, cycle 4 day 1, and cycle 7 day 1. Study-level findings and limits: Within 6 weeks, CD4+ and CD8+ blood T cells expanded clonally at 0.1 to 3.0 mg/kg.

Sample: CD4+ or CD8+ T cells sorted from blood, taken in a trial of the OX40 agonist ivuxolimab. The chain joins TRBV7-2 to TRBJ2-5; 11 positions match TRBD2. The clonotype originates from an adult with an advanced solid tumor such as melanoma, head and neck, liver or kidney cancer. The CDR3 DNA reads TGTGCCACCTACAGAGCGGGACTAGCGGTAGAGACCCAGTACTTC. Translation gives CATYRAGLAVETQYF.